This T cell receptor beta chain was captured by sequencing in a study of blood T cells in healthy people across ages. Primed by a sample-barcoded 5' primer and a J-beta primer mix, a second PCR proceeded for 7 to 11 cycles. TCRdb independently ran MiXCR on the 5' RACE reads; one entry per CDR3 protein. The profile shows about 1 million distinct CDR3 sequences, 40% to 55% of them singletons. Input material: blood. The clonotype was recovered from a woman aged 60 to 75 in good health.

The CDR3 spells CATTGSSGSSYNEQFF. Here the CDR3 DNA reads TGTGCCACCACGGGATCCTCAGGGAGCTCCTACAATGAGCAGTTCTTC. The chain links TRBV10-3 to TRBJ2-1; D may be TRBD1 or TRBD2 (5 bases each). Looked up from germline, CDR1 is ENHRY and CDR2 is SYGVKD. V dropped 10 bases and J dropped 0 bases, with 19 bases sitting between them. The CDR3 spans 16 residues.